The sequence of this T cell receptor (beta chain) was determined in a study of blood T cell repertoires in COVID-19. Study summary: T cells, B-cell-depleted T cells, or PBMCs supplied cDNA or gDNA.

TCRdb keeps only in-frame clones here, not all; method: immunoSEQ multiplex PCR. Of under 300,000 clones in the sample, approximately 86% were seen once. The CDR3 length is 14 residues. Unmatched junction bases numbered 6, after V lost 4 bases and J lost 7 bases. Germline loops: CDR1 MGHRA, CDR2 YSYEKL. Participants came from fewer than 25 US areas, aged roughly 18 to 100 years. This clonotype originated in a woman aged 45 to 65 who had recovered from COVID-19. The V and J genes are TRBV4-1 and TRBJ1-4; TRBD1 aligns across 7 bases. What was sequenced was PBMCs or T cells enriched from blood (not recorded which). In DNA form, the CDR3 reads TGCGCCAGCAGCCGCCAGACAGGGTTTGAAAAACTGTTTTTT. This encodes CASSRQTGFEKLFF.